Shown below are 23 T cell receptor beta chains from a single sample sequenced in a study of control samples from healthy donors and cancer patients. Some clones are missing from TCRdb's copy, which holds only in-frame ones; the method was immunoSEQ multiplex PCR. The sample consists of 65,000 to 100,000 clones, about 89% of them appearing once. The sample was blood. All receptors derive from a man aged 45-60 years in good health.

This clone has a handful of counts. The chain carries TRBV28 and TRBJ1-4; 7 positions match TRBD1. Trimming removed 6 bases from V and 8 bases from J; junction bases left unmatched: 9. Germline values: CDR1 MDHEN, CDR2 SYDVKM. This CDR3 spans 14 amino acids. The DNA of the CDR3 is TGTGCCAGCAGGCTGCAGGGGGGGAGGGAAAAACTGTTTTTT. Residues: CASRLQGGREKLFF.

The chain joins TRBV20-1 to TRBJ1-2, with D possibly matching TRBD1 (6 bases). This CDR3 is 11 amino acids long. V shed 6 bases and J shed 7 bases, with 12 bases lying between them. Germline V lookup: CDR1 DFQATT, CDR2 SNEGSKA (reference sequence). Here the CDR3 DNA reads TGCAGTGCAGTAGGACAGTTTGGCTACACCTTC. Its protein is CSAVGQFGYTF.

The V call is TRBV2, the J call TRBJ1-2, with a weak D call TRBD1 (6 bases). Germline CDR1 is SNHLY and CDR2 is FYNNEI. The CDR3 spans 16 residues. Trimming stripped 4 bases from V and 5 bases from J, with 20 bases between. This CDR3 reads CASSGGGARGGYGYTF. DNA of the CDR3: TGTGCCAGCAGTGGAGGGGGGGCCCGAGGCGGGTATGGCTACACCTTC.

V is TRBV7-2 and J is TRBJ2-3; tentative D call: TRBD2 (6 bases). Trimming stripped 5 bases from V and 4 bases from J, with 13 bases between. The CDR3 covers 14 residues. Germline V CDR1 and CDR2: SGHTA, FQGNSA. The CDR3 sequence: CASSPRLVPDTQYF. CDR3 nucleotide sequence: TGTGCCAGCAGCCCAAGACTAGTTCCAGATACGCAGTATTTT.

The chain joins TRBV27 to TRBJ1-1, with unresolved D. V was trimmed by 2 bases and J by 3 bases, leaving 7 bases between them. The V gene's germline CDR1 is MNHEY and CDR2 SMNVEV (reference sequence). This CDR3 region has 13 residues. The CDR3 nucleotides are TGTGCCAGCAGTTTAGTTGTGGACACTGAAGCTTTCTTT. Its translation: CASSLVVDTEAFF.

The rearrangement links TRBV11-3 to TRBJ1-4; D is unresolved. Trimming pared 6 bases from V and 6 bases from J, leaving 8 bases between. Germline CDR1 is SGHNT and CDR2 is YENEEA. The CDR3 contains 12 residues. Written as DNA, the CDR3 is TGTGCCAGCAGGACGGGCCATGAAAAACTGTTTTTT. Its protein is CASRTGHEKLFF. The full variable domain, completed using reference TRBV11-3 and TRBJ1-4, is EAGVVQSPRYKIIEKKQPVAFWCNPISGHNTLYWYLQNLGQGPELLIRYENEEAVDDSQLPKDRFSAERLKGVDSTLKIQPAELGDSAVYLCASRTGHEKLFFGSGTQLSVL.

The CDR3 DNA reads TGTGCCACCGCCAGGACAGAGAACACTGAAGCTTTCTTT. This sequence encodes CATARTENTEAFF. The V and J genes are TRBV24-1 and TRBJ1-1, with TRBD1 as a possible D gene (6 bases). CDR3 length: 13 amino acids. Germline CDR1 and CDR2: KGHDR and SFDVKD. Trimming cost V 9 bases and J 1 base, with 11 bases left between them.

V gene TRBV15 combines with J gene TRBJ2-3; no clear D. V gave up 0 bases and J gave up 10 bases, with 14 bases separating them. Germline CDR1 is LNHNV and CDR2 is YYDKDF (reference sequence). The CDR3 extends over 14 amino acids. The CDR3: CATSRDLVEEPQYF. CDR3 nucleotides: TGTGCCACCAGCAGAGATTTGGTAGAGGAACCGCAGTATTTT.

This clone was seen a few times. V gene TRBV4-3 combines with J gene TRBJ1-2; maybe TRBD1 (5 bases). V was cut by 3 bases and J by 0 bases, with 11 bases left in between. The CDR3 runs 15 residues. In germline, CDR1 is LGHNA, CDR2 YSLEER. The CDR3 DNA reads as TGCGCCAGCAGCCAGTCAGGGCGATCTAACTATGGCTACACCTTC. This gives the protein CASSQSGRSNYGYTF.

V is TRBV7-2 and J is TRBJ2-5, with D possibly being TRBD2 (6 bases). The CDR3 sequence is 15 residues long. CDR1 and CDR2 from the germline V gene are SGHTA and FQGNSA. Trimming left V 1 base short and J 5 bases short, with 14 bases between. The CDR3 coding sequence is TGTGCCAGCAGCTTAGGCGGGATCAGAGTGGAGACCCAGTACTTC. This codes for CASSLGGIRVETQYF. Filled out from reference TRBV7-2 and TRBJ2-5, the complete variable domain reads GAGVSQSPSNKVTEKGKDVELRCDPISGHTALYWYRQSLGQGLEFLIYFQGNSAPDKSGLPSDRFSAERTGGSVSTLTIQRTQQEDSAVYLCASSLGGIRVETQYFGPGTRLLVL.

The sample holds a few counts of this clone. The genes are TRBV7-3 and TRBJ1-1; maybe TRBD1 (5 bases). Between the trimmed V and J ends, which lost 4 bases and 6 bases, there was a span of 12 bases. CDR3 length: 13 amino acids. CDR1 and CDR2 (germline): SGHTA, FQGTGA. CDR3 region: CASSSTDRPEAFF. DNA of the CDR3: TGTGCCAGCAGCTCGACAGATAGGCCTGAAGCTTTCTTT.

The J gene is TRBJ2-5, the V gene TRBV5-1; D gene ambiguous. V was cut by 1 base and J by 2 bases, with 12 bases left in between. There are 15 residues in the CDR3. The germline V gene has CDR1 SGHRS and CDR2 YFSETQ. The CDR3 bases are TGCGCCAGCAGCTTGTATGGCTCGGAACAAGAGACCCAGTACTTC. This encodes CASSLYGSEQETQYF.

This chain uses TRBV3-1 (or the pseudogene TRBV3-2) with TRBJ2-1; D may correspond to TRBD1 or TRBD2 (5 bases each). Deletions cut 1 base from V and 10 bases from J, with 11 bases between. The CDR3 length is 13 residues. CDR1 and CDR2 from the germline V gene are LGHDT and YNNKEL (reference sequence). CDR3 nucleotide sequence: TGTGCCAGCAGCCAAGGTTGGGGGTCGGAGCAGTTCTTC. Its translation is CASSQGWGSEQFF.

This sequence joins TRBV7-2 and TRBJ1-5; 7 bases are shared with TRBD1. The CDR3 has 16 amino acids. With 2 bases clipped from V and 4 bases from J, the junction kept 8 bases outside the gene matches. Germline V gives CDR1 SGHTA, CDR2 FQGNSA. The CDR3 nucleotides are TGTGCCAGCAGCTTATTGTTTTGGGACAGAAATCAGCCCCAGCATTTT. Translation: CASSLLFWDRNQPQHF.

The gene calls are TRBV7-9 and TRBJ1-6, with no clear D. The germline CDR1 and CDR2 sequences are SEHNR and FQNEAQ (reference sequence). The length of the CDR3 is 12 residues. V lost 8 bases to trimming and J lost 8 bases, with 10 bases between them. CDR3 coding DNA: TGTGCCAGCGGATTGGTTGATTCACCCCTCCACTTT. Translated, it gives CASGLVDSPLHF. The full variable domain, in which reference TRBV7-9 and TRBJ1-6 provide the parts outside the CDR3, is DTGVSQNPRHKITKRGQNVTFRCDPISEHNRLYWYRQTLGQGPEFLTYFQNEAQLEKSRLLSDRFSAERPKGSFSTLEIQRTEQGDSAMYLCASGLVDSPLHFGNGTRLTVT.

The chain carries TRBV10-1 and TRBJ2-5; the D gene is possibly TRBD2 (6 bases). The germline V and J ends were trimmed by 0 bases and 3 bases, with 8 bases remaining between them. The germline gives CDR1 WNHNN, CDR2 SYGVQD (reference sequence). The CDR3 extends over 14 amino acids. This CDR3 reads CASSESTGEETQYF. For the CDR3, the DNA is TGCGCCAGCAGTGAGTCCACGGGGGAAGAGACCCAGTACTTC.

The chain couples TRBV11-1 to TRBJ1-6, with D unclear. Germline CDR1 and CDR2: SGHAT and FQDESV (reference sequence). This CDR3 has 12 residues. With 2 bases removed from V and 14 bases from J, the gap between germline ends came to 10 bases. The CDR3 DNA is TGTGCCAGCAGCTTACCAATGGCCTCCCTCCACTTT. Protein product: CASSLPMASLHF.

The CDR3 is CASSLASGILETQYF. The DNA for the CDR3 is TGTGCCAGCAGCTTAGCTAGCGGGATTCTGGAGACCCAGTACTTC. The gene calls are TRBV11-3 and TRBJ2-5; TRBD2 agrees at 9 bases. In germline, CDR1 is SGHNT, CDR2 YENEEA. The CDR3 consists of 15 residues. V shed 1 base, J shed 5 bases, and the junction held 5 bases outside the gene matches.

The J gene is TRBJ1-4, the V gene TRBV18; no clear D gene. Germline-derived CDR1 and CDR2 are KGHSH and LQKENI. The germline V and J ends were trimmed by 5 bases and 5 bases, with 12 bases remaining between them. CDR3 size: 14 residues. CDR3 in amino acids: CASSSNGVNEKLFF. The CDR3 nucleotides read TGTGCCAGCTCATCAAACGGGGTCAATGAAAAACTGTTTTTT.

CDR3 region: CASSIAWGSSPLHF. CDR3 sequence (DNA): TGTGCCAGTAGTATAGCATGGGGGTCCTCACCCCTCCACTTT. This sequence joins TRBV19 and TRBJ1-6; possible D gene TRBD1, 5 bases. This CDR3 is built from 14 residues. V lost 1 base and J 10 bases, leaving 11 bases between the germline ends. Germline CDR1 and CDR2: LNHDA and SQIVND (reference sequence).

This clone showed up just once. This chain links TRBV24-1 with TRBJ2-7; either TRBD1 or TRBD2 may fit D (5 bases each). Trimming shortened V by 7 bases and J by 3 bases, and 18 bases separated the two germline ends. The CDR3 length is 15 residues. The germline gives CDR1 KGHDR, CDR2 SFDVKD. CDR3 loop: CATSLGETPYYEQYF. CDR3 DNA: TGTGCCACCAGCCTGGGGGAGACTCCCTACTACGAGCAGTACTTC.

V usage is TRBV29-1 and J usage is TRBJ1-2; D not certain. This CDR3 has 13 amino acids. V was shortened by 6 bases and J by 8 bases, with 19 bases between the two germline ends. The germline CDR1 and CDR2 sequences are SQVTM and ANQGSEA. The CDR3 nucleotides are TGCAGCGTGGACCAGGACGGGCTATTGGGCTACACCTTC. Protein product: CSVDQDGLLGYTF.

The chain recombines TRBV15 with TRBJ2-7; perhaps TRBD1 as D (6 bases). Trimming removed 5 bases at V and 3 bases at J, with 11 bases between. CDR1 and CDR2 from the germline V gene are LNHNV and YYDKDF (reference sequence). This CDR3 contains 13 residues. CDR3 sequence reads: CATSFGRGYEQYV. The CDR3 region has the DNA TGTGCCACCAGCTTCGGCAGGGGCTACGAGCAGTACGTC.